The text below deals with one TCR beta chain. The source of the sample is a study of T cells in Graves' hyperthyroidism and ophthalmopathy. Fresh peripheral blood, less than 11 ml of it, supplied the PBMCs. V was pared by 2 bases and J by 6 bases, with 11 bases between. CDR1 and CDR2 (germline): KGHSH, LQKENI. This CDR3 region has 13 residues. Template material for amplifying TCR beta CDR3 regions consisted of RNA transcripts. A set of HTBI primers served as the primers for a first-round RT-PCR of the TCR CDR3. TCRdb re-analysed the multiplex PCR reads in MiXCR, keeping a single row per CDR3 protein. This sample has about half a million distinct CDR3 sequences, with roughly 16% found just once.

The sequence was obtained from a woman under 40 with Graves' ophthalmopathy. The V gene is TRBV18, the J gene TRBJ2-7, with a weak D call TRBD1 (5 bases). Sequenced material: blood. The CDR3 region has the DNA TGTGCCAGCTCACCAGGCAGGGTTAGCGAGCAGTACTTC. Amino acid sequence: CASSPGRVSEQYF.